Each of the 18 T cell receptor beta chains below was sequenced from the same sample in a study of OX40 agonist ivuxolimab in advanced cancers. Profiled with immunoSEQ multiplex PCR; TCRdb holds only in-frame clones, not every one. Of some 66,000 clones in the sample, around nine tenths were seen once. The sample consisted of CD4+ or CD8+ T cells sorted from blood, taken in a trial of the OX40 agonist ivuxolimab. These receptors were obtained from an adult with an advanced solid tumor such as melanoma, head and neck, liver or kidney cancer.

This chain joins TRBV5-1 and TRBJ2-1; TRBD2 agrees at 10 bases. The CDR3 is 15 amino acids. The V and J ends lost 1 base and 7 bases, in that order; junction bases with no gene match: 5. Germline V gene sequence: CDR1 SGHRS, CDR2 YFSETQ. CDR3 sequence reads: CASSLLSGGLNEQFF. The CDR3 nucleotides read TGCGCCAGCAGCTTGCTTAGCGGGGGGTTAAATGAGCAGTTCTTC.

This clone was recorded only once. The chain combines TRBV25-1 with TRBJ1-2; 7 bases align to TRBD1. V lost 3 bases to trimming and J lost 8 bases; unmatched junction nucleotides: 18. Germline CDR1 and CDR2: MGHDK and SYGVNS. The CDR3 sequence is 17 residues long. CDR3 in amino acids: CASSEGAVQGDTKGYTF. The CDR3 bases are TGTGCCAGCAGTGAGGGGGCAGTTCAGGGGGATACTAAGGGCTACACCTTC.

This clone appeared once. V usage is TRBV11-3 and J usage is TRBJ2-7, with a tentative D call TRBD1 (6 bases). Germline V gives CDR1 SGHNT, CDR2 YENEEA. Trimming removed 0 bases from V and 7 bases from J, with 10 bases in between. The CDR3 extends over 13 amino acids. The CDR3 is CASSLDRGLEQYF. In DNA form, the CDR3 reads TGTGCCAGCAGCTTAGACAGGGGCTTAGAGCAGTACTTC.

Remarks on this clone: It is likely a read error, because the conserved phenylalanine at the end of the CDR3 is missing. The chain has TRBV11-2 and TRBJ1-4; D perhaps matches TRBD1 (5 bases). Germline V lookup: CDR1 SGHAT, CDR2 FQNNGV. Trimming removed 5 bases from V and 5 bases from J, with 18 bases in between. The CDR3 is 16 residues long. The CDR3 protein is CASSGPSWGRNEKLFS. DNA of the CDR3: TGTGCCAGCAGCGGCCCATCGTGGGGGAGGAATGAAAAACTGTTTTCT.

The rearrangement joins TRBV27 to TRBJ2-7; TRBD2 matches 11 bases. V lost 8 bases and J lost 2; bases outside the gene matches: 8. Looked up from germline, CDR1 is MNHEY and CDR2 is SMNVEV (reference sequence). This CDR3 contains 15 residues. In nucleotides, the CDR3 is TGTGCCAGCGCCAAGCTAGCGGGGGGCCCCTACGAGCAGTACTTC. This gives the protein CASAKLAGGPYEQYF.

The V call is TRBV11-3, the J call TRBJ1-1; D gene unclear. This CDR3 spans 13 amino acids. Trimming stripped 2 bases from V and 5 bases from J, with 9 bases between. Germline V CDR1 and CDR2: SGHNT, YENEEA. The DNA of the CDR3 is TGTGCCAGCAGCTTAAGCGGAAGGACTGAAGCTTTCTTT. Its translation is CASSLSGRTEAFF.

The CDR3 region is CASSIDERGGISTDTQYF. Written as DNA, the CDR3 is TGTGCCAGTAGTATAGATGAGCGGGGGGGCATCAGCACAGATACGCAGTATTTT. The chain employs TRBV19 and TRBJ2-3, with 10 bases identical to TRBD2. The V segment lost 0 bases and the J segment 0 bases; nucleotides outside the gene matches: 6. This CDR3 has 18 amino acids. CDR1 and CDR2 from the germline V gene are LNHDA and SQIVND (reference sequence).

J is TRBJ2-1 and V is TRBV6-5; 10 bases match TRBD2. The CDR3 runs 15 residues. Germline values: CDR1 MNHEY, CDR2 SVGAGI. V gave up 1 base and J gave up 12 bases; unmatched junction bases: 9. CDR3 coding DNA: TGTGCCAGCAGTTACTTCCTAGCGGGGGTATCGGCGCAGTTCTTC. Translation: CASSYFLAGVSAQFF.

CDR3 DNA sequence: TGTGCCAGCAGCCCTCGTACTAGCGGAACCGGGGAGCTGTTTTTT. Its protein is CASSPRTSGTGELFF. The chain is built from TRBV5-4 and TRBJ2-2; 8 bases are a match to TRBD2. This CDR3 has 15 amino acids. V was clipped by 4 bases and J by 5 bases; unmatched bases: 7. Germline CDR1 and CDR2: SGHNT and YYREEE (reference sequence). The full variable domain, its missing parts supplied by reference TRBV5-4 and TRBJ2-2, is ETGVTQSPTHLIKTRGQQVTLRCSSQSGHNTVSWYQQALGQGPQFIFQYYREEENGRGNFPPRFSGLQFPNYSSELNVNALELDDSALYLCASSPRTSGTGELFFGEGSRLTVL.

V usage is TRBV4-3 and J usage is TRBJ2-3; the match to TRBD1 covers 10 bases. Looked up from germline, CDR1 is LGHNA and CDR2 is YSLEER. This CDR3 region has 16 residues. The V gene end was trimmed by 1 base and the J gene end by 1 base; junction bases not matched to a gene: 2. CDR3 sequence reads: CASSQGQGAGTDTQYF. CDR3 coding DNA: TGCGCCAGCAGCCAAGGACAGGGGGCTGGCACAGATACGCAGTATTTT.

The chain couples TRBV5-1 to TRBJ2-5; 9 positions agree with TRBD2. The CDR3 is 16 amino acids. The V and J ends lost 2 bases and 5 bases, in that order; junction bases with no gene match: 10. The germline CDR1 and CDR2 sequences are SGHRS and YFSETQ. The CDR3 nucleotides read TGCGCCAGCAGCTTATTGGCGGGGGGGCCCGCCGAGACCCAGTACTTC. This encodes CASSLLAGGPAETQYF. Complete variable domain (other parts from reference TRBV5-1 and TRBJ2-5): KAGVTQTPRYLIKTRGQQVTLSCSPISGHRSVSWYQQTPGQGLQFLFEYFSETQRNKGNFPGRFSGRQFSNSRSEMNVSTLELGDSALYLCASSLLAGGPAETQYFGPGTRLLVL.

In its sample, this clone was seen once. The CDR3 region has the DNA TGTGCCAGCAGTAACAGCGGGGGAAGCACAGATACGCAGTATTTT. This sequence encodes CASSNSGGSTDTQYF. The chain combines TRBV7-3 with TRBJ2-3; 8 bases are shared with TRBD2. The germline CDR1 and CDR2 sequences are SGHTA and FQGTGA. Trimming cost V 6 bases and J 0 bases; bases outside gene matches: 5. This CDR3 region has 15 residues. Supplemented by reference TRBV7-3 and TRBJ2-3, the full variable domain reads GAGVSQTPSNKVTEKGKYVELRCDPISGHTALYWYRQSLGQGPEFLIYFQGTGAADDSGLPNDRFFAVRPEGSVSTLKIQRTERGDSAVYLCASSNSGGSTDTQYFGPGTRLTVL.

Comment on this clone: The conserved phenylalanine or tryptophan normally closing the CDR3 is absent here, so this likely arose from a read error. The rearrangement uses TRBV6-5 and TRBJ1-2; TRBD1 matches at 9 bases. The CDR3 contains 14 residues. Trimming cost V 8 bases and J 4 bases; bases outside gene matches: 8. Germline assignment: CDR1 MNHEY and CDR2 SVGAGI. The CDR3 region is CASSTGQGFYGYTS. CDR3 DNA: TGTGCCAGCTCTACGGGACAGGGCTTCTATGGCTACACCTCC.

The V call is TRBV6-6, the J call TRBJ2-3; 11 nucleotides align to TRBD2. With V trimmed by 4 bases and J by 2 bases, 5 bases remained unmatched. Germline V gene lookup returns CDR1 MNHNY and CDR2 SVGAGI (reference sequence). The CDR3 runs 16 residues. CDR3 nucleotide sequence: TGTGCCAGCAGTTTACTAGCGGGGGCGCTCACAGATACGCAGTATTTT. Its protein product is CASSLLAGALTDTQYF.

The chain recombines TRBV21-1 with TRBJ1-2. TRBV21-1 is flagged as a pseudogene. CDR3 length equals 12 residues. CDR3 nucleotide sequence: TGTGCCAGCAGCAAGCGGGACTATGGCTACACCTTC. It translates to CASSKRDYGYTF.

This chain uses TRBV10-3 with TRBJ1-3; D not certain. Looked up from germline, CDR1 is ENHRY and CDR2 is SYGVKD. Deletions cut 0 bases from V and 0 bases from J, with 9 bases between. CDR3 length: 16 residues. In DNA form, the CDR3 reads TGTGCCATCAGTGAGTCGGGCAGCAGCTCTGGAAACACCATATATTTT. Its translation is CAISESGSSSGNTIYF.

For the CDR3, the DNA is TGTGCCAGCAGCTCACTCATGACTGATTACAACGAGCAGTACTTC. Protein sequence: CASSSLMTDYNEQYF. The rearrangement uses TRBV7-6 and TRBJ2-7; D call uncertain. There are 15 residues in the CDR3. Germline CDR1 reads SGHVS; CDR2 reads FNYEAQ. The V gene lost 4 bases and the J gene lost 5 bases, with 18 bases spanning the gap.

Concerning this clone: One end of the junction does not line up with germline, which may come from a read error. The V call is TRBV18, the J call TRBJ1-2, with 9 nucleotides matching TRBD1. This CDR3 comprises 15 residues. CDR1 KGHSH and CDR2 LQKENI come from the germline V gene. The CDR3 DNA sequence: TGTACCAGCTCACCACAGGGGGCGAACACCTATGGCTACACCTTC. This gives the protein CTSSPQGANTYGYTF.